The subject of this entry is one T cell receptor beta chain. The sample originates from a study of T-cell memory formation after mild COVID-19. TCRdb passed the 5' RACE reads through MiXCR, listing each CDR3 protein once. The top ten hold 20% to 25% of the sample, which has a few hundred thousand distinct CDR3 sequences, about 17% seen once. The CDR3 is 15 amino acids. Germline V gene sequence: CDR1 LNHNV, CDR2 YYDKDF (reference sequence). Trimming shortened V by 1 base and J by 2 bases, and 11 bases separated the two germline ends. The TCR sequence derives from a man between 18 and 35 years old who had mild COVID-19 (a few samples of this study predate the infection). Cell type and time point are not known. V usage is TRBV15 and J usage is TRBJ1-1; tentative D call: TRBD1 (5 bases). The sample consisted of PBMCs or a T cell subset sorted from them (not recorded which). The chain's CDR3 is CATSRGLQGNTEAFF. The CDR3 coding sequence is TGTGCCACCAGCAGAGGGTTGCAGGGTAACACTGAAGCTTTCTTT.